This T cell receptor beta chain comes out of a study of neurological immune-mediated disorders. Whole-study findings and limits: Subjects shared no identical expanded-clone CDR3 amino acid sequences, suggesting private TCR-beta repertoires in all groups.

This clonotype was seen at least ten times. The target antigen is unknown. Looked up from germline, CDR1 is SGHRS and CDR2 is YFSETQ. Trimming took 1 base from V and 5 from J, leaving 12 bases between them. CDR3 size: 14 residues. TCRdb re-derived calls from the 5' RACE reads in MiXCR, one entry per CDR3 protein. This repertoire shows 40,000 to 50,000 distinct CDR3 sequences, 2.5% found once; its top ten account for around 10%. The V gene is TRBV5-1, the J gene TRBJ2-5; tentatively, D is TRBD1 (5 bases). The TCR sequence derives from a man aged 25-45 years with multiple sclerosis. The specimen sequenced was PBMCs. The CDR3 sequence: CASSLTPRAETQYF. CDR3 nucleotides: TGCGCCAGCAGCTTGACCCCCAGGGCGGAGACCCAGTACTTC.